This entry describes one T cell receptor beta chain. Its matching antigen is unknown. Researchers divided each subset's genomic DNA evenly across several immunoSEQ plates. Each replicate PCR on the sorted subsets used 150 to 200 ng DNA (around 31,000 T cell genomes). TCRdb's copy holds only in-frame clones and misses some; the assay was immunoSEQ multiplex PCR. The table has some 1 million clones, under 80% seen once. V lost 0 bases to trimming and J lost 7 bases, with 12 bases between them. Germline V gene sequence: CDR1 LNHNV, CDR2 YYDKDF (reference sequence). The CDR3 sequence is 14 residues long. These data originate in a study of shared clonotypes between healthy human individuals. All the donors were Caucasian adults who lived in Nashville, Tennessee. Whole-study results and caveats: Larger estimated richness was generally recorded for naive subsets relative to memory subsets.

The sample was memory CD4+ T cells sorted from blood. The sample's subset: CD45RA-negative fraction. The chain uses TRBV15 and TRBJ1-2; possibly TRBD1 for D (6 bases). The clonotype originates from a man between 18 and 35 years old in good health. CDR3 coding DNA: TGTGCCACCAGCAGAGACAGGGGCGCGTTTGGCTACACCTTC. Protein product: CATSRDRGAFGYTF.